This T cell receptor beta chain derives from a study of shared clonotypes between healthy human individuals. On this clone: Its specificity is not known.

CDR3 length: 14 amino acids. In germline, CDR1 is MDHEN, CDR2 SYDVKM. Trimming took off 5 bases at V and 3 bases at J, with 13 bases between the two ends. Regarding the study as a whole: Non-shared clonotypes were found to have lower generation probabilities than the clonotypes that were shared by all four of the sorted-subset donors.

Here immunoSEQ multiplex PCR was the method, and the copy in TCRdb shows in-frame clones only, minus some. The table includes millions of clones, 90% to 95% detected once. The rearrangement links TRBV28 to TRBJ1-2; possible D gene TRBD1, 6 bases. The clonotype originates from a man aged 18 to 35 in good health. Some clones in this sample may be carry-over from other donors' samples. Sequenced: naive CD4+ T cells from PBMCs. Stated subset: CD45RA+ positively selected. The CDR3 here is CASSGPRGHYGYTF. In nucleotides, the CDR3 is TGTGCCAGCAGTGGCCCCAGGGGACACTATGGCTACACCTTC.